These 26 T cell receptor beta chains were all obtained from the same sample, sequenced in a study of shared clonotypes between healthy human individuals. TCRdb keeps only in-frame clones here, not all; method: immunoSEQ multiplex PCR. The sample lists 600,000 to 800,000 clones, approximately 72% occurring once. The sequenced sample was memory CD4+ T cells sorted from blood. Subset in this sample: CD45RA-negative fraction. The source of these receptors is a woman aged 25 to 45 in good health.

This clone ranks as medium-sized. This chain connects TRBV11-2 to TRBJ2-1; D is perhaps TRBD2 (6 bases). Between the trimmed V and J ends, which lost 4 bases and 3 bases, there was a span of 16 bases. This CDR3 has 16 residues. Germline V gives CDR1 SGHAT, CDR2 FQNNGV. The CDR3 DNA reads as TGTGCCAGCAGCTCGCGACTAGGAGGTATCTACAATGAGCAGTTCTTC. Amino acids: CASSSRLGGIYNEQFF.

This clone was recorded many times. This rearrangement joins TRBV27 to TRBJ2-7, with 9 bases lining up with TRBD2. Germline CDR1 is MNHEY and CDR2 is SMNVEV (reference sequence). Trimming took 8 bases from V and 2 from J; bases not matched to a gene: 7. This CDR3 is 14 amino acids long. The CDR3 here is CASGNSGSPYEQYF. CDR3 bases: TGTGCCAGCGGAAATAGCGGGAGCCCCTACGAGCAGTACTTC.

In regard to this clone: Other nucleotide sequences from this sample produce the same CDR3. The gene calls are TRBV11-2 and TRBJ1-1; 8 nucleotides agree with TRBD1. CDR1 and CDR2 (germline): SGHAT, FQNNGV. The CDR3 contains 13 residues. Trimming removed 5 bases from V and 5 bases from J; junction bases left unmatched: 4. The CDR3 coding sequence is TGTGCCAGCAGCCTGACAGGGGATACTGAAGCTTTCTTT. This sequence encodes CASSLTGDTEAFF. The full variable domain, in which reference TRBV11-2 and TRBJ1-1 provide the parts outside the CDR3, is EAGVAQSPRYKIIEKRQSVAFWCNPISGHATLYWYQQILGQGPKLLIQFQNNGVVDDSQLPKDRFSAERLKGVDSTLKIQPAKLEDSAVYLCASSLTGDTEAFFGQGTRLTVV.

V gene TRBV5-1 combines with J gene TRBJ2-1; 7 bases are a match to TRBD2. CDR3 length equals 16 residues. V lost 4 bases, J lost 7 bases, and 14 bases stayed unmatched. CDR1 and CDR2 from the germline V gene are SGHRS and YFSETQ. The CDR3 region is CASSLELARSRNEQFF. In nucleotides, the CDR3 is TGCGCCAGCAGCCTAGAACTAGCGAGGTCCCGGAATGAGCAGTTCTTC.

The J gene is TRBJ1-2, the V gene TRBV2, with 7 bases lining up with TRBD1. V was clipped by 2 bases and J by 8 bases; unmatched bases: 11. The CDR3 runs to 15 residues. The V gene's germline CDR1 is SNHLY and CDR2 FYNNEI. The CDR3 loop reads CASSENWQGVDGYTF. Written as DNA, the CDR3 is TGTGCCAGCAGTGAAAATTGGCAGGGGGTAGACGGCTACACCTTC.

The V and J genes are TRBV11-2 and TRBJ2-6; 8 bases align to TRBD1. CDR1 SGHAT and CDR2 FQNNGV come from the germline V gene. There are 16 residues in the CDR3. The junction had 7 bases not matched to a gene; V was cut back by 5 bases and J by 4 bases. In DNA, the CDR3 is TGTGCCAGCAGCGATGACAGGGGCTCGGGGGCCAACGTCCTGACTTTC. It translates to CASSDDRGSGANVLTF.

Here the CDR3 reads CASSRGQESYNEQFF. The CDR3 bases are TGCGCCAGCAGCCGCGGACAGGAATCCTACAATGAGCAGTTCTTC. V usage is TRBV4-1 and J usage is TRBJ2-1, with 7 bases that match TRBD1. V was pared by 4 bases and J by 1 base, with 4 bases of the junction left unmatched. The germline CDR1 and CDR2 sequences are MGHRA and YSYEKL. The CDR3 is 15 residues long.

In its sample, this clone was seen a few times. The genes are TRBV7-3 and TRBJ2-3, with D tentatively TRBD2 (5 bases). CDR1 is SGHTA and CDR2 is FQGTGA in the germline V gene. The ends were cut back, 2 bases at V and 4 bases at J, with 13 bases in the middle. The CDR3 consists of 15 residues. CDR3 bases: TGTGCCAGCAGCTTACGGCTCCACGGGGCAGATACGCAGTATTTT. This gives the protein CASSLRLHGADTQYF.

This clone has ten or more counts. The rearrangement joins TRBV5-5 to TRBJ1-2, with TRBD1 as a possible D gene (5 bases). Trimming took 0 bases from V and 1 from J, leaving 16 bases between them. Germline CDR1 reads SGHKS; CDR2 reads YYEKEE (reference sequence). The CDR3 is made up of 17 amino acids. The CDR3 region has the DNA TGTGCCAGCAGCTTGGAGGCAGGGCCCTCCGTTAACTATGGCTACACCTTC. It yields the protein CASSLEAGPSVNYGYTF.

This clone was seen only once. V and J are TRBV5-4 and TRBJ1-2; D might be TRBD1 (5 bases). Germline CDR1 is SGHNT and CDR2 is YYREEE (reference sequence). Trimming left V 4 bases short and J 8 bases short, with 15 bases between. This CDR3 has 13 amino acids. The CDR3 loop is CASSQDSGVGYTF. The CDR3 nucleotides read TGTGCCAGCAGCCAAGATTCGGGGGTCGGCTACACCTTC. The full variable domain, its missing parts supplied by reference TRBV5-4 and TRBJ1-2, is ETGVTQSPTHLIKTRGQQVTLRCSSQSGHNTVSWYQQALGQGPQFIFQYYREEENGRGNFPPRFSGLQFPNYSSELNVNALELDDSALYLCASSQDSGVGYTFGSGTRLTVV.

The chain joins TRBV27 to TRBJ1-3, with 10 bases matching TRBD1. Trimming at V came to 6 bases and at J to 2 bases, leaving 4 bases not matched to a gene. Germline V gene data show CDR1 as MNHEY and CDR2 as SMNVEV (reference sequence). This CDR3 has 15 amino acids. The CDR3: CASSPGTGAGNTIYF. The CDR3 DNA is TGTGCCAGCAGCCCTGGGACAGGGGCTGGAAACACCATATATTTT.

This clone was observed a single time. This sequence may be a read error, since a much larger clone differs from it by one base. The V and J genes are TRBV7-7 and TRBJ2-1; possible D gene TRBD1, 5 bases. The V gene's germline CDR1 is SSHAT and CDR2 FNYEAQ (reference sequence). This CDR3 comprises 13 residues. Trimming pared 1 base from V and 4 bases from J, leaving 5 bases between. The chain's CDR3 is CASSLGQYNEQFF. The CDR3 DNA is TGTGCCAGCAGCTTAGGACAGTACAATGAGCAGTTCTTC.

This clone came up a few times. The chain joins TRBV25-1 to TRBJ2-7, with D unresolved. The CDR3 spans 13 residues. The V gene lost 1 base and the J gene lost 3 bases, with 7 bases spanning the gap. CDR1 and CDR2 from the germline V gene are MGHDK and SYGVNS. In DNA, the CDR3 is TGTGCCAGCAGTGAATTAAATCGCTACGAGCAGTACTTC. It is translated as CASSELNRYEQYF.

The rearrangement joins TRBV19 to TRBJ2-5, with 11 bases fitting TRBD2. The CDR3 consists of 14 residues. Germline V CDR1 and CDR2: LNHDA, SQIVND (reference sequence). With 5 bases clipped from V and 5 bases from J, the junction kept 4 bases outside the gene matches. The CDR3 spells CASSSTSGIETQYF. DNA for the CDR3: TGTGCCAGTAGTTCGACTAGCGGGATCGAGACCCAGTACTTC.

The chain combines TRBV18 with TRBJ1-1, with D hard to call. V lost 6 bases to trimming and J lost 4 bases, with 9 bases between them. Germline V gene sequence: CDR1 KGHSH, CDR2 LQKENI. The CDR3 spans 12 residues. CDR3 bases: TGTGCCAGCTCTCTTAGTCCCACTGAAGCTTTCTTT. Translating it yields CASSLSPTEAFF.

The rearrangement joins TRBV19 to TRBJ2-4, with TRBD2 matching 14 bases. V trimming: 5 bases; J trimming: 8 bases; junction bases outside the gene matches: 5. Germline CDR1 LNHDA, CDR2 SQIVND (reference sequence). There are 15 residues in the CDR3. CDR3 nucleotides: TGTGCCAGTAGTCCGACTAGCGGGAGGGACTACATTCAGTACTTC. Its protein is CASSPTSGRDYIQYF.

V gene TRBV30 combines with J gene TRBJ1-5; 8 bases agree with TRBD1. CDR1 GTSNPN and CDR2 SVGIG come from the germline V gene (reference sequence). The CDR3 covers 15 residues. The V and J ends lost 2 bases and 0 bases, in that order; junction bases with no gene match: 3. The CDR3 sequence is CAWSTGGYSNQPQHF. CDR3 coding DNA: TGTGCCTGGAGTACAGGGGGTTATAGCAATCAGCCCCAGCATTTT.

This chain uses TRBV7-2 with TRBJ2-3, with TRBD2 as a possible D gene (5 bases). CDR3 length: 17 amino acids. The V gene lost 4 bases and the J gene lost 0 bases, with 17 bases spanning the gap. Germline CDR1 SGHTA, CDR2 FQGNSA. The CDR3 DNA reads as TGTGCCAGCAGCTCCCGGGGAGTCGGCGTTAGCACAGATACGCAGTATTTT. This encodes CASSSRGVGVSTDTQYF.

This chain links TRBV6-5 with TRBJ1-5; no definite D call. V was trimmed by 5 bases and J by 6 bases, leaving 14 bases between them. The V gene's germline CDR1 is MNHEY and CDR2 SVGAGI. The CDR3 covers 14 residues. The CDR3 nucleotides read TGTGCCAGCAGTCCCCATGGCGGGCTTCAGCCCCAGCATTTT. Amino acid sequence: CASSPHGGLQPQHF.

This clone was seen at least ten times. The CDR3 DNA reads TGTGCCAGTAGTCTCAGAGGCCTGAACACCGGGGAGCTGTTTTTT. Encoded protein: CASSLRGLNTGELFF. The chain carries TRBV19 and TRBJ2-2; D unclear. CDR3 length: 15 amino acids. Trimming removed 5 bases at V and 1 base at J, with 11 bases between. Germline CDR1 reads LNHDA; CDR2 reads SQIVND (reference sequence).

The chain joins TRBV7-9 to TRBJ1-4; no definite D call. V shed 6 bases and J shed 8 bases, with 7 bases lying between them. This CDR3 has 11 amino acids. Looked up from germline, CDR1 is SEHNR and CDR2 is FQNEAQ (reference sequence). The CDR3 region is CASREGEKLFF. CDR3 nucleotide sequence: TGTGCCAGCAGGGAAGGAGAAAAACTGTTTTTT.

The rearrangement joins TRBV11-1 to TRBJ2-5, with 9 bases fitting TRBD1. The J segment lost 5 bases and the V segment lost 7 bases, leaving 11 bases of the junction unmatched. Germline V CDR1 and CDR2: SGHAT, FQDESV (reference sequence). There are 15 residues in the CDR3. The CDR3 region is CASTQPGQGIETQYF. The CDR3, as DNA: TGTGCCAGCACCCAACCGGGACAGGGTATCGAGACCCAGTACTTC.

The chain is built from TRBV6-6 and TRBJ2-1, with D possibly being TRBD1 or TRBD2 (5 bases each). Trimming cost V 0 bases and J 4 bases, with 13 bases left between them. CDR1 and CDR2 (germline): MNHNY, SVGAGI (reference sequence). This CDR3 is built from 16 residues. CDR3 sequence (DNA): TGTGCCAGCAGTTACTCATTTTGGGACGTGTACAATGAGCAGTTCTTC. Translation: CASSYSFWDVYNEQFF.

The CDR3 coding sequence is TGTGCCATCAGTAGAATTGGGACTGAAGCTTTCTTT. Its translation: CAISRIGTEAFF. V usage is TRBV10-3 and J usage is TRBJ1-1; no reliable D call. The CDR3 loop spans 12 amino acids. V was trimmed by 5 bases and J by 5 bases, leaving 9 bases between them. Germline V gives CDR1 ENHRY, CDR2 SYGVKD.

The chain couples TRBV25-1 to TRBJ2-1, with D perhaps TRBD1 (6 bases). CDR1 and CDR2 from the germline V gene are MGHDK and SYGVNS. Trimming removed 8 bases from V and 1 base from J, with 24 bases in between. The CDR3 has 18 residues. CDR3 bases: TGTGCCAGCTCTAACTCTACAGGGCCCAAAGCGTCCTACAATGAGCAGTTCTTC. This sequence encodes CASSNSTGPKASYNEQFF. Based on the CDR3 plus reference TRBV25-1 and TRBJ2-1, the full variable domain is EADIYQTPRYLVIGTGKKITLECSQTMGHDKMYWYQQDPGMELHLIHYSYGVNSTEKGDLSSESTVSRIRTEHFPLTLESARPSHTSQYLCASSNSTGPKASYNEQFFGPGTRLTVL.

The chain links TRBV7-2 to TRBJ2-7, with TRBD2 matching 8 bases. Germline CDR1 and CDR2: SGHTA and FQGNSA. J gave up 7 bases and V 4 bases, and 15 bases lay outside the gene matches. This CDR3 has 16 residues. CDR3 DNA: TGTGCCAGCAGCTCCCCGGGGACGGGGGGGGTACGGGAGCAGTACTTC. Protein sequence: CASSSPGTGGVREQYF.